This TCR beta chain was identified during a study of monozygotic twins with inflammatory bowel disease. Study-level results: Support was lacking for any single strong IBD-associated signal or clonotype. Healthy twins shared more clonotypes with others than IBD patients, most markedly active ones. Different T cell subtypes could not be distinguished.

This CDR3 region has 17 residues. Germline V lookup: CDR1 SGHDT, CDR2 YYEEEE. Template switching incorporated UMIs with a 6-nucleotide sample barcode. TCRdb reanalyzed the 5' RACE reads, giving one entry per CDR3 protein sequence and no DNA. The listing contains about 450,000 distinct CDR3 sequences. In regard to this clonotype: The antigen is not known.

Sequencing was performed on blood. The chain has TRBV5-6 and TRBJ2-4; checking the TCRdb D call of TRBD2 is not possible without DNA. The source of this sequence is a human donor with ulcerative colitis or Crohn's disease, or a healthy co-twin of an affected twin (not recorded which). The chain's CDR3 is CASSLAVLAEVKNIQYF.